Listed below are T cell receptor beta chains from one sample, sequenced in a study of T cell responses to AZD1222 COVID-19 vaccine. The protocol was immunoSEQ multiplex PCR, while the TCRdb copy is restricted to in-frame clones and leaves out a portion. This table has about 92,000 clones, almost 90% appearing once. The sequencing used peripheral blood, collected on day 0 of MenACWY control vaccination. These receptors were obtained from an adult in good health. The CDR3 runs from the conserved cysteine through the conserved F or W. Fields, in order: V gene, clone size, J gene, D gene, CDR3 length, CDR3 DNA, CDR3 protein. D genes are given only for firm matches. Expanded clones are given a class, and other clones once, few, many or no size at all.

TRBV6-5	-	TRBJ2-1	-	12	TGTGCCAGCAGTTACTCAGGGATTGAGCAGTTCTTC	CASSYSGIEQFF
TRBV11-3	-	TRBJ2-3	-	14	TGTGCCAGCTCAGAGGGGACGGGCACAGATACGCAGTATTTT	CASSEGTGTDTQYF
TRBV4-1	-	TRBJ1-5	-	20	TGCGCCAGCAGCCACAAGCTCCGGGGCCCCGATCCCCCCATGGGTCAGCCCCAGCATTTT	CASSHKLRGPDPPMGQPQHF
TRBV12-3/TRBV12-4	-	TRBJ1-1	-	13	TGTGCCAGCACCCTGGGGGCGAACACTGAAGCTTTCTTT	CASTLGANTEAFF
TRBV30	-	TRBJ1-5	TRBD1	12	TGTGCCTACGGACAGGGCAATCAGCCCCAGCATTTT	CAYGQGNQPQHF
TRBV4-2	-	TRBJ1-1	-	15	TGTGCCAGCAGCCAAGATCTTGGAGTAGTGACTGAAGCTTTCTTT	CASSQDLGVVTEAFF
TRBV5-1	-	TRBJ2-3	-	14	TGCGCCAGCAGCTTGGGGGACATCACAGATACGCAGTATTTT	CASSLGDITDTQYF
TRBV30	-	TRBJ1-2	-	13	TGTGCCTGGAGTGGACCGGGGGAGGGTGGCTACACCTTC	CAWSGPGEGGYTF
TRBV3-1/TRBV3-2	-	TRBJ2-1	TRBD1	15	TGTGCCAGCAGACCCGGGACAGGGTCCTACAATGAGCAGTTCTTC	CASRPGTGSYNEQFF
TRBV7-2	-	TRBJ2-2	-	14	TGTGCCAGCAGCTTAGCCTTCCCTACCGGGGAGCTGTTTTTT	CASSLAFPTGELFF
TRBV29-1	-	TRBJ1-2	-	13	TGCAGCGTTGAAAACAGGGATCGCTATGGCTACACCTTC	CSVENRDRYGYTF
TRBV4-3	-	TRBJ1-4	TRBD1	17	TGCGCCAGCAGCCAAGCTGCCGGAGGGACAGGGGATGAAAAACTGTTTTTT	CASSQAAGGTGDEKLFF
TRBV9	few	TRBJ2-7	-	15	TGTGCCAGCAGCACCTCCGGACAAGGTCTCTACGAGCAGTACTTC	CASSTSGQGLYEQYF
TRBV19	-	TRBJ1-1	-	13	TGTGCCAGTGGAACGGACGTAAACACTGAAGCTTTCTTT	CASGTDVNTEAFF
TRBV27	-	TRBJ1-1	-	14	TGTGCCAGCAGTTTACGGGGCTGGGGCACTGAAGCTTTCTTT	CASSLRGWGTEAFF
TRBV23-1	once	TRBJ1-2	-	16	TGCGCCAGCAGTCAATTCGCCGGAGAGGGCGGCTATGGCTACACCTTC	CASSQFAGEGGYGYTF
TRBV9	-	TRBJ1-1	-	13	TGTGCCAGCAGCTTGCAGGGGAACACTGAAGCTTTCTTT	CASSLQGNTEAFF
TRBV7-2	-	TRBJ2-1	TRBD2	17	TGTGCCAGCAGCTCGAGTTCCCGACTAGCGGGGGCGCAAGAGCAGTTCTTC	CASSSSSRLAGAQEQFF
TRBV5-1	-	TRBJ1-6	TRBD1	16	TGCGCCAGCAGCTTAGGGGGACAGGGGGTAAGTTCACCCCTCCACTTT	CASSLGGQGVSSPLHF
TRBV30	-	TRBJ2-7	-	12	TGTGCCCGCCGGGACGGTACCTACGAGCAGTACTTC	CARRDGTYEQYF
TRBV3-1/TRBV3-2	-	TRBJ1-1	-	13	TGTGCCAGCAGCCAAAGAGAAAACACTGAAGCTTTCTTT	CASSQRENTEAFF
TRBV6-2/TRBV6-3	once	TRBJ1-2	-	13	TGTGCCAGCAGTGGGACGGCTAACTATGGCTACACCTTC	CASSGTANYGYTF
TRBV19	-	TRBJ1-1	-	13	TGTGCCAGTAGTAATGTTGGGGGCTATGAAGCTTTCTTT	CASSNVGGYEAFF
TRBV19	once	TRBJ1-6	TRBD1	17	TGTGCCAGTAGTATTCTCCCGGGACAGGGAAGCAATTCACCCCTCCACTTT	CASSILPGQGSNSPLHF
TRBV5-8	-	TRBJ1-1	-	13	TGTGCCAGCAGCTTTCGGAGATCCACTGAAGCTTTCTTT	CASSFRRSTEAFF
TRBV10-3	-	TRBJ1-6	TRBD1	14	TGTGCCATCAATTCCGGGACAGGGGATTCACCCCTCCACTTT	CAINSGTGDSPLHF
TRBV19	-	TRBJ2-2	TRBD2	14	TGTGCCAGTAGTACGGGGGGAGGCACCGGGGAGCTGTTTTTT	CASSTGGGTGELFF